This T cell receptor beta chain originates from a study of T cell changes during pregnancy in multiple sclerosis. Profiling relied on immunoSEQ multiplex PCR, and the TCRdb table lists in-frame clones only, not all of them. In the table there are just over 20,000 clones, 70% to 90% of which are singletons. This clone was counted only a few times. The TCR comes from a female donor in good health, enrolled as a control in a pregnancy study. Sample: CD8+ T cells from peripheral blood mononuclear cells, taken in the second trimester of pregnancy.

CDR3 bases: TGCGCCAGCAGCCAAGTGGTTAGCGGGAGTCCTGGCACAGATACGCAGTATTTT. The encoded protein is CASSQVVSGSPGTDTQYF. The chain employs TRBV4-3 and TRBJ2-3; TRBD2 aligns across 9 bases. This CDR3 region has 18 residues. The germline gives CDR1 LGHNA, CDR2 YSLEER. The junction had 9 bases not matched to a gene; V was cut back by 1 base and J by 1 base.